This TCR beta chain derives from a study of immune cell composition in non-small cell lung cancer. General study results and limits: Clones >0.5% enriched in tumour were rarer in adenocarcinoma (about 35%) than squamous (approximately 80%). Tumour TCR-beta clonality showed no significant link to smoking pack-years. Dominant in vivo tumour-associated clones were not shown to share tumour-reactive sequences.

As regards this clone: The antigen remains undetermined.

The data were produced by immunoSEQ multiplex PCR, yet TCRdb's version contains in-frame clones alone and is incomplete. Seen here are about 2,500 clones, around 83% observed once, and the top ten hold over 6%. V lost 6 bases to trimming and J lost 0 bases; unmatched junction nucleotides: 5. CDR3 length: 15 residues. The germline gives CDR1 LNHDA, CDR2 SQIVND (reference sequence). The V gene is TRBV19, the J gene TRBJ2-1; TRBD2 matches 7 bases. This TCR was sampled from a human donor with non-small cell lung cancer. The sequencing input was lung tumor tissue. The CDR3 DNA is TGTGCCAGTAGCAATCTAGCGGCCTCCTACAATGAGCAGTTCTTC. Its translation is CASSNLAASYNEQFF.